This T cell receptor beta chain was captured in a study of T-cell memory formation after mild COVID-19. On the study more broadly: Most TCR clusters belonged to a single donor.

On this clonotype itself: Its antigen is still unknown. Germline is not matched at one junction end, which may reflect a read error.

5'RACE, which relied on constant-segment primers, yielded TCR alpha and TCR beta cDNA libraries carrying sample barcodes and UMIs. TCRdb recomputed calls from the 5' RACE reads with MiXCR, one row per CDR3 protein. The profile covers 530,000 or so distinct CDR3 sequences, with 17% appearing a single time and roughly 8% taken by the ten largest. Germline V gives CDR1 SSHAT, CDR2 FNYEAQ (reference sequence). The CDR3 has 15 amino acids. Findings and caveats of the study: Some clones that responded turned up in pre-infection memory, which suggests that cross-reactive memory joined in. For contracting clones, CD4+ ones sat mainly in CM and EM, CD8+ in EMRA.

The receptor comes from an adult woman who had mild COVID-19 (a few samples of this study predate the infection). Cell type and time point are not known. The chain carries TRBV7-7 and TRBJ2-2; 8 bases line up with TRBD1. Sequenced: PBMCs or a T cell subset sorted from them (not recorded which). CDR3 nucleotide sequence: TGTGCTAGCAGCCTCCAGGGGGCAGTTACCGGGGAGCTGTTTTTT. Translation gives CASSLQGAVTGELFF.